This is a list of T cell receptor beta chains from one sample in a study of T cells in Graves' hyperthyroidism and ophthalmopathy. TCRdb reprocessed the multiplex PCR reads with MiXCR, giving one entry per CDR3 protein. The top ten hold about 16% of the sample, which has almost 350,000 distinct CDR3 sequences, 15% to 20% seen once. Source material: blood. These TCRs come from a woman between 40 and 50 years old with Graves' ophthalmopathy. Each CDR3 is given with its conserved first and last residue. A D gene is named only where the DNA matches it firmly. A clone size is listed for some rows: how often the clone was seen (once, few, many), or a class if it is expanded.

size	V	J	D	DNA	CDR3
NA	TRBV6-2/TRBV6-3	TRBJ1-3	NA	TGTGCCAGCAGGACCGACGGAAACACCATATATTTT	CASRTDGNTIYF
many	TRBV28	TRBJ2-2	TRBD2	TGTGCGGCAGCGGGAGAAGGGTACATCGGGGAGCTGTTTTTT	CAAAGEGYIGELFF
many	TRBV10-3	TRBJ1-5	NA	TGTGCCATCAGTGAGTCGATAGGGATCAATCAGCCCCAGCATTTT	CAISESIGINQPQHF
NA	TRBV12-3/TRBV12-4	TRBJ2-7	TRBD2	TGTGCCAGCAGTTCCGGGACTAGCTCCATGGACGAGCAGTACTTC	CASSSGTSSMDEQYF
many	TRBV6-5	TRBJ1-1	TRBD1	TGTGCCAGCAGTTACTCCGGGCGAACAGGGGAGGCTTTCTTT	CASSYSGRTGEAFF
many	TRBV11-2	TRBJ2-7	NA	TGTGCCAGCAGCTTGACGGAAGAACTCTACGAGCAGTACTTC	CASSLTEELYEQYF
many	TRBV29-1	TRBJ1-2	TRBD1	TGCAGCGGCCTCAATGACAGGGGAGGAGAAGGCTACACCTTC	CSGLNDRGGEGYTF
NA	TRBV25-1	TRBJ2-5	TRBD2	TGTGCCAGCAGTGAATATCCTAGCGGGTCGGAGACCCAGTACTTC	CASSEYPSGSETQYF
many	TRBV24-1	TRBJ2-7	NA	TGTGCCACCAGTGATGCAGGGGGAGGTGACGAGCAGTACTTC	CATSDAGGGDEQYF
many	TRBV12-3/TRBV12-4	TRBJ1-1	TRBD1	TGTGCCAGCGGCCCCGGACAGGGGGGCGGCACTGAAGCTTTCTTT	CASGPGQGGGTEAFF